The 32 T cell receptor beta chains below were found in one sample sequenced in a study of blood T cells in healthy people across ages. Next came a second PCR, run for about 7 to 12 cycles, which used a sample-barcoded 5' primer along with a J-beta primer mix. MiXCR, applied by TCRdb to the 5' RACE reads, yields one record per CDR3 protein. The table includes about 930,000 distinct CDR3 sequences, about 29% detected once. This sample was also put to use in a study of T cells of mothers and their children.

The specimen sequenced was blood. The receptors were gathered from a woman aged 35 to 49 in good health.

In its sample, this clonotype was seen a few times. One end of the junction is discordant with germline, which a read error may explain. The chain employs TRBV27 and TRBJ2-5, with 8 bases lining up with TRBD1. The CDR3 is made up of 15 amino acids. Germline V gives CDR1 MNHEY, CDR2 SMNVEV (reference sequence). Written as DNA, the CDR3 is TGTGCCGGCAGTCCCCTGACAGGGGTGCGGGAGACCCAGTACTTC. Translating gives CAGSPLTGVRETQYF.

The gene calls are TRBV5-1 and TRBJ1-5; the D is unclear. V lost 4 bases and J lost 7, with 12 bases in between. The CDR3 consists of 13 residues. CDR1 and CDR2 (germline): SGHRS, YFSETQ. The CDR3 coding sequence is TGCGCCAGCAGCCCGGAGGGTACCCAGCCCCAGCATTTT. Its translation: CASSPEGTQPQHF.

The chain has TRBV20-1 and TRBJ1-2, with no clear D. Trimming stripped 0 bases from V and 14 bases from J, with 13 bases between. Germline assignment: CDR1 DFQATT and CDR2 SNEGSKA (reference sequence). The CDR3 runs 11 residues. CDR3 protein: CSARDRTAETF. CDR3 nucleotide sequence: TGCAGTGCTAGAGATCGGACCGCTGAAACCTTC.

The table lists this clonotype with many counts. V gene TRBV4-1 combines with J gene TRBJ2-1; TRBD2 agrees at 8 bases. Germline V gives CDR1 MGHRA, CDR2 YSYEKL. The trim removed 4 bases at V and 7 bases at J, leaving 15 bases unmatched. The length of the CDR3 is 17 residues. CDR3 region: CASSRGRSGTSQNEQFF. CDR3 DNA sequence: TGCGCCAGCAGCCGAGGCCGGTCCGGGACTAGTCAAAATGAGCAGTTCTTC.

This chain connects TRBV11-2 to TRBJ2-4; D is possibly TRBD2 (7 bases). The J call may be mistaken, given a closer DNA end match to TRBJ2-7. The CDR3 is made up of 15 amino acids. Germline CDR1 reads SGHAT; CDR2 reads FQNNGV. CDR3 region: CASSPRGGTPYEQYF. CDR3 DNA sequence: TGTGCCAGCAGCCCCCGGGGAGGGACACCCTACGAGCAGTACTTC.

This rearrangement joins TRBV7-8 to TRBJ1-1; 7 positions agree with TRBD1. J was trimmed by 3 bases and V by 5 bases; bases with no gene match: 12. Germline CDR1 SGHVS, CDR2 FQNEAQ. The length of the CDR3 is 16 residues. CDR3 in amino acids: CASSNQTRGLDTEAFF. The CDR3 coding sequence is TGTGCCAGCAGCAACCAGACCAGGGGGTTGGACACTGAAGCTTTCTTT.

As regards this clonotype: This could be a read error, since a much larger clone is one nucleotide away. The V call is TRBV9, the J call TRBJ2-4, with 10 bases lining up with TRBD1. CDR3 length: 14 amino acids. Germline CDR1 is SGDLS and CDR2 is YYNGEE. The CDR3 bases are TGTGCCAGCAGTAGGACAGGGGGGACGAACATTCGGTACTTC. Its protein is CASSRTGGTNIRYF. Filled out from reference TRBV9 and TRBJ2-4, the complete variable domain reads DSGVTQTPKHLITATGQRVTLRCSPRSGDLSVYWYQQSLDQGLQFLIQYYNGEERAKGNILERFSAQQFPDLHSELNLSSLELGDSALYFCASSRTGGTNIRYFGAGTRLSVL.

CDR3 residues: CSAMEDRGPSGGYTF. DNA for the CDR3: TGCAGTGCTATGGAGGACAGGGGGCCCTCGGGGGGCTACACCTTC. The chain carries TRBV20-1 and TRBJ1-2, with 11 bases identical to TRBD1. J was trimmed by 8 bases and V by 4 bases; bases with no gene match: 12. Germline V gives CDR1 DFQATT, CDR2 SNEGSKA (reference sequence). This CDR3 is built from 15 residues.

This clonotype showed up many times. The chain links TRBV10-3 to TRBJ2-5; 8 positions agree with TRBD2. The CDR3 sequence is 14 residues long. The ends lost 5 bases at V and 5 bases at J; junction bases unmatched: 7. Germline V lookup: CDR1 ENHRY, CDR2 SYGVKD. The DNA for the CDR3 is TGTGCCATCAGTTCCCGGGGGGGCGAGGAGACCCAGTACTTC. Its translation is CAISSRGGEETQYF.

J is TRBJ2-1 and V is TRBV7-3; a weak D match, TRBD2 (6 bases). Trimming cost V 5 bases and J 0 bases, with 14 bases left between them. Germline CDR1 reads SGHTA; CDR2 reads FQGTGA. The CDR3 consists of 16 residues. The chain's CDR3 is CASSPLWGGSYNEQFF. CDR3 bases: TGTGCCAGCAGCCCCCTTTGGGGAGGCTCCTACAATGAGCAGTTCTTC.

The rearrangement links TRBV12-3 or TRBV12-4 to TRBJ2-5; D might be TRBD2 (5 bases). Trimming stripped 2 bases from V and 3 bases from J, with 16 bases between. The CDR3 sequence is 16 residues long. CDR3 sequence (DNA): TGTGCCAGCAGTTTACACGGTTCGGGGTCGGAAGAGACCCAGTACTTC. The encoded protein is CASSLHGSGSEETQYF.

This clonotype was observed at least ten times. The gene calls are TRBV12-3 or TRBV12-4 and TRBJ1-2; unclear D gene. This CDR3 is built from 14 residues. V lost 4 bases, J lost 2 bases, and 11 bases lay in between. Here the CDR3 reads CASSSRTPNYGYTF. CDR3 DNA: TGTGCCAGCAGTTCTCGAACACCAAACTATGGCTACACCTTC.

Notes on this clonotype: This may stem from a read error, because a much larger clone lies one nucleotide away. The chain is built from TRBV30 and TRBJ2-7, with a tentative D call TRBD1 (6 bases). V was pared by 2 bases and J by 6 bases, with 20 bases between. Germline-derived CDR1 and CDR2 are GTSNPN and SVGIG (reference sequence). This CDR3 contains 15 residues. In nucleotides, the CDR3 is TGTGCCTGGAGTCCCCCAAGGACAGCCGGCCTCGAGCAGTACTTC. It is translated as CAWSPPRTAGLEQYF.

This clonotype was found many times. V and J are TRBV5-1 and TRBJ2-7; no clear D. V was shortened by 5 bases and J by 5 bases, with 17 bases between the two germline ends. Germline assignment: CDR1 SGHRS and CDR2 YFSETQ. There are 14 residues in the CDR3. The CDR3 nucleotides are TGCGCCAGCAGTAGACTGGCTCTGAGTGACGAGCAGTACTTC. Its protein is CASSRLALSDEQYF. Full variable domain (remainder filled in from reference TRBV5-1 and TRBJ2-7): KAGVTQTPRYLIKTRGQQVTLSCSPISGHRSVSWYQQTPGQGLQFLFEYFSETQRNKGNFPGRFSGRQFSNSRSEMNVSTLELGDSALYLCASSRLALSDEQYFGPGTRLTVT.

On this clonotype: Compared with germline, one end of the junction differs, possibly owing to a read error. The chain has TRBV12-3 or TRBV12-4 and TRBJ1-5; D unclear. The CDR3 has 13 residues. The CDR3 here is CASSDDSNHPQHF. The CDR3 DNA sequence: TGTGCCAGCAGTGACGATAGCAATCACCCCCAGCATTTT.

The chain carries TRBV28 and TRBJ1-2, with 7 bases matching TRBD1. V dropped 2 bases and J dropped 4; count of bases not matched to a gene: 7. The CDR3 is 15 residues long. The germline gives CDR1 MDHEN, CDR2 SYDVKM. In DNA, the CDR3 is TGTGCCAGCAGTTTAGGAGGGGGCACGGGCTATGGCTACACCTTC. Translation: CASSLGGGTGYGYTF.

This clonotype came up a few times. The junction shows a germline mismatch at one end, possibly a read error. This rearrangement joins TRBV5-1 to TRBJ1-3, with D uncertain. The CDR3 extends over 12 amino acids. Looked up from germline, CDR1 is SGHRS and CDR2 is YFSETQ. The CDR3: CASSLPGNTIYF. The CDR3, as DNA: TGTGCCAGCAGTTTACCCGGAAACACCATATATTTT. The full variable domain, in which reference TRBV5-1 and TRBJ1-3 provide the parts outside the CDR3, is KAGVTQTPRYLIKTRGQQVTLSCSPISGHRSVSWYQQTPGQGLQFLFEYFSETQRNKGNFPGRFSGRQFSNSRSEMNVSTLELGDSALYLCASSLPGNTIYFGEGSWLTVV.

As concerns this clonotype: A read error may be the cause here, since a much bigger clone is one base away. CDR3 bases: TGCGCCAGCAGCCAAGATGGAGCGGTACCTGAATACAATGAGCAGTTCTTC. Its protein is CASSQDGAVPEYNEQFF. J is TRBJ2-1 and V is TRBV4-1, with D tentatively TRBD2 (5 bases). The CDR3 extends over 17 amino acids. Germline V CDR1 and CDR2: MGHRA, YSYEKL. V lost 0 bases to trimming and J lost 4 bases, with 16 bases between them.

CDR3 sequence: CSVEWGSDYGYTF. CDR3 in DNA: TGCAGCGTTGAATGGGGGTCCGACTATGGCTACACCTTC. This rearrangement joins TRBV29-1 to TRBJ1-2; a possible D gene is TRBD1 (5 bases). The germline gives CDR1 SQVTM, CDR2 ANQGSEA. Trimming took 2 bases from V and 3 from J, leaving 10 bases between them. CDR3 length: 13 amino acids. The full variable domain, in which reference TRBV29-1 and TRBJ1-2 provide the parts outside the CDR3, is SAVISQKPSRDICQRGTSLTIQCQVDSQVTMMFWYRQQPGQSLTLIATANQGSEATYESGFVIDKFPISRPNLTFSTLTVSNMSPEDSSIYLCSVEWGSDYGYTFGSGTRLTVV.

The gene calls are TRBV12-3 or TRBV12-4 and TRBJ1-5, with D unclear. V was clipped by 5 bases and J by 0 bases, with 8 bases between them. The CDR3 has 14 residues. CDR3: CASSDNYSNQPQHF. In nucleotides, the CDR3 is TGTGCCAGCAGTGACAACTATAGCAATCAGCCCCAGCATTTT.

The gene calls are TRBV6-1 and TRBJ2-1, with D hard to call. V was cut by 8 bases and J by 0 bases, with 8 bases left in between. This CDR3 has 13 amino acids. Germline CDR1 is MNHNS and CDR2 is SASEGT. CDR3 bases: TGTGCCAGCCAGAAGAGCTCCTACAATGAGCAGTTCTTC. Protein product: CASQKSSYNEQFF.

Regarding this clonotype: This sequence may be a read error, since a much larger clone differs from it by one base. CDR3 sequence reads: CATGDVGQVHIQYF. CDR3 bases: TGTGCCACCGGTGATGTTGGACAGGTCCACATTCAGTACTTC. The gene calls are TRBV24-1 and TRBJ2-4; TRBD1 matches 7 bases. This CDR3 has 14 amino acids. CDR1 KGHDR and CDR2 SFDVKD come from the germline V gene.

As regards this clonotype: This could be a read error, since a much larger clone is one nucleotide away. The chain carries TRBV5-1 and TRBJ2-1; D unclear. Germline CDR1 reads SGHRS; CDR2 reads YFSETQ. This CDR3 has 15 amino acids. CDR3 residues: CAGSLTGPTYNEQFF. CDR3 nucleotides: TGCGCCGGCAGCCTTACCGGGCCAACCTACAATGAGCAGTTCTTC.

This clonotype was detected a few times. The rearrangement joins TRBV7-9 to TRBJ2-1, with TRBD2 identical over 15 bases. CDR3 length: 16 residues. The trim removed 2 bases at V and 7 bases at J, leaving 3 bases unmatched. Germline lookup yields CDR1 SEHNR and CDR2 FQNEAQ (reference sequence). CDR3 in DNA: TGTGCCAGCAGCTTAATTGGGACTAGCGGGAGGAATGAGCAGTTCTTC. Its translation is CASSLIGTSGRNEQFF.

CDR3: CASSLGSGTSPYF. The DNA of the CDR3 is TGTGCCAGCAGCTTAGGTTCTGGGACTAGCCCCTATTTT. The rearrangement links TRBV7-2 to TRBJ2-3; 9 bases are a match to TRBD2. CDR1 SGHTA and CDR2 FQGNSA come from the germline V gene. The V and J ends lost 1 base and 15 bases, in that order; junction bases with no gene match: 8. This CDR3 comprises 13 residues.

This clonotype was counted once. The CDR3: CASSAGDRLNPVEAFF. The CDR3 DNA is TGTGCCAGCAGTGCTGGGGACAGACTTAATCCCGTTGAAGCTTTCTTT. The rearrangement uses TRBV2 and TRBJ1-1; 7 bases line up with TRBD1. Germline V gives CDR1 SNHLY, CDR2 FYNNEI. This CDR3 is 16 amino acids long. V was pared by 4 bases and J by 7 bases, with 15 bases of the junction left unmatched.

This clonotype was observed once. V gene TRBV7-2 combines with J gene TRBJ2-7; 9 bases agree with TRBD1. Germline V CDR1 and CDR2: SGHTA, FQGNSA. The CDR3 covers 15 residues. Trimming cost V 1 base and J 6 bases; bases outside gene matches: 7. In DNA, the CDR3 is TGTGCCAGCAGCTTAGGGTGGACAGGGGTAGCCGAGCAGTACTTC. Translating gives CASSLGWTGVAEQYF.

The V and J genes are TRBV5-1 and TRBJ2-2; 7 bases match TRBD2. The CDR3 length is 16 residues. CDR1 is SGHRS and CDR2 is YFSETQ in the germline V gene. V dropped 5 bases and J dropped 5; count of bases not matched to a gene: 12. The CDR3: CASSSQVAGVTGELFF. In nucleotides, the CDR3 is TGCGCCAGCAGTTCCCAGGTTGCGGGAGTAACCGGGGAGCTGTTTTTT.

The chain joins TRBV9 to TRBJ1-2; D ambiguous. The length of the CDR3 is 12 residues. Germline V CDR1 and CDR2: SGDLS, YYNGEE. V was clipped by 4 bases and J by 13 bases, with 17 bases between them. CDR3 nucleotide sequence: TGTGCCAGCAGCCAATCTACTGCGTCGGTCACCTTC. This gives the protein CASSQSTASVTF.

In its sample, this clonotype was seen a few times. DNA of the CDR3: TGCAGCGTGGGACGACGCCTGGTCGACACTGAAGCTTTCTTT. It specifies CSVGRRLVDTEAFF. This sequence joins TRBV29-1 and TRBJ1-1, with D possibly being TRBD1 (5 bases). V shed 6 bases and J shed 3 bases, with 17 bases lying between them. The length of the CDR3 is 14 residues. The germline CDR1 and CDR2 sequences are SQVTM and ANQGSEA.

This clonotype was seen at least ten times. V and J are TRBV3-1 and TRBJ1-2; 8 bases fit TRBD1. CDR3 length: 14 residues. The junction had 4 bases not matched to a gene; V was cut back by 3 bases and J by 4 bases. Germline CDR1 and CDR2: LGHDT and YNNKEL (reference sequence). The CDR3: CASSQSGQGYGYTF. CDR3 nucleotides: TGTGCCAGCAGCCAGTCAGGACAGGGCTATGGCTACACCTTC.

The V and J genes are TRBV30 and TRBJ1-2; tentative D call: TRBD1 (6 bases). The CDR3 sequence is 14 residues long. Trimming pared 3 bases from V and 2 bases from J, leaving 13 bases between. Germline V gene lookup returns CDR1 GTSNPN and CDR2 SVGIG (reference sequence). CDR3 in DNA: TGTGCCTGGAGAGGAACAGGGTTAAACTATGGCTACACCTTC. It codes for CAWRGTGLNYGYTF.